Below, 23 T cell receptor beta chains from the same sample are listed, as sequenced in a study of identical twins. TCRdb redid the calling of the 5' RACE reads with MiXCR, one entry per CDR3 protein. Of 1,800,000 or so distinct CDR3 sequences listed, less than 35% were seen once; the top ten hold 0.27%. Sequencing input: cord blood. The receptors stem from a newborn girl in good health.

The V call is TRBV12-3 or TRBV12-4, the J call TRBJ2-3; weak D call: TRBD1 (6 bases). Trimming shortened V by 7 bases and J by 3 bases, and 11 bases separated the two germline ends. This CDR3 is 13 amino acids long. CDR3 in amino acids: CASTERGTDTQYF. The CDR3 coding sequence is TGTGCCAGCACTGAGAGGGGGACAGATACGCAGTATTTT.

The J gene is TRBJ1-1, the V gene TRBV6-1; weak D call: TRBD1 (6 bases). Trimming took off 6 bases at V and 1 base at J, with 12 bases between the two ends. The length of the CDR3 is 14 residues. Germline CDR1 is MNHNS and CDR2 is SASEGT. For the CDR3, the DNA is TGTGCCAGCAGCGAGGGACAACCGAACACTGAAGCTTTCTTT. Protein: CASSEGQPNTEAFF.

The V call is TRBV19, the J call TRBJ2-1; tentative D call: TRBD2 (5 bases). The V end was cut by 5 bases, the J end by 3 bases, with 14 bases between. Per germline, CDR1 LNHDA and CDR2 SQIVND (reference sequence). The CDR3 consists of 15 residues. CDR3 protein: CASSRGGLGYNEQFF. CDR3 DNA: TGTGCCAGTAGTCGAGGCGGACTGGGCTACAATGAGCAGTTCTTC.

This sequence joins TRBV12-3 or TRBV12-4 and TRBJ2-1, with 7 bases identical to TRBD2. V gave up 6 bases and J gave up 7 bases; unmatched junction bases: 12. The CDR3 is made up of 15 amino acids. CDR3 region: CASSNSGAAQNEQFF. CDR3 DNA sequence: TGTGCCAGCAGCAACAGCGGGGCGGCCCAGAATGAGCAGTTCTTC.

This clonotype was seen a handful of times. In DNA form, the CDR3 reads TGTGCCAGCAGCCAAGAGACAGGGACCTATGGCTACACCTTC. Its protein product is CASSQETGTYGYTF. This sequence joins TRBV4-2 and TRBJ1-2, with 7 bases identical to TRBD1. The CDR3 consists of 14 residues. V shed 0 bases and J 4 bases; nucleotides not matched to a gene: 2. CDR1 and CDR2 (germline): LGHNA, YNFKEQ.

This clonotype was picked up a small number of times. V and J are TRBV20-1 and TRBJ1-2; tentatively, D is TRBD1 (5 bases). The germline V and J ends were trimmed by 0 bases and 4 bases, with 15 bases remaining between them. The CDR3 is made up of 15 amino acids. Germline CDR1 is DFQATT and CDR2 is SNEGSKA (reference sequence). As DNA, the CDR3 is TGCAGTGCTAGAGATTGGACACCACGCGTCTATGGCTACACCTTC. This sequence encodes CSARDWTPRVYGYTF.

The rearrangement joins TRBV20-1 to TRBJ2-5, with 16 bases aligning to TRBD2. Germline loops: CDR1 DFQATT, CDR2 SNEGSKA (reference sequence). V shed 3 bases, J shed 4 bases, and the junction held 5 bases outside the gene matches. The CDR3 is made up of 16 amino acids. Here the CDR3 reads CSARGLAGGPRETQYF. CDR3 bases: TGCAGTGCTAGGGGACTAGCGGGGGGGCCGAGAGAGACCCAGTACTTC.

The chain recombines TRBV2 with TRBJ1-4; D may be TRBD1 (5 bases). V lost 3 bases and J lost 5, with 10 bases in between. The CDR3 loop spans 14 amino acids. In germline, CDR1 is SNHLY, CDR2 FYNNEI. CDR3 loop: CASSDRVSNEKLFF. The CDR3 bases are TGTGCCAGCAGTGACAGGGTTTCCAATGAAAAACTGTTTTTT.

The CDR3 protein is CASSQDTRAGVVYTQYF. Here the CDR3 DNA reads TGCGCCAGCAGCCAAGATACTCGAGCGGGAGTTGTCTATACGCAGTATTTT. The V call is TRBV4-1, the J call TRBJ2-3; 8 bases are shared with TRBD2. CDR1 is MGHRA and CDR2 is YSYEKL in the germline V gene. CDR3 size: 17 residues. After removal of 0 bases from V and 7 bases from J, the junction contained 12 bases not matched to a gene.

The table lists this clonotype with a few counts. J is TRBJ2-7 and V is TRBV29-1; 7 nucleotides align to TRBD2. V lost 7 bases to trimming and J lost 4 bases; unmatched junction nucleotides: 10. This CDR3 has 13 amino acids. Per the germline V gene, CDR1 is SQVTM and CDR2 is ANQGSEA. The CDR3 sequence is CSATGGGDYEQYF. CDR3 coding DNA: TGCAGCGCCACGGGGGGTGGGGATTACGAGCAGTACTTC.

The CDR3, as DNA: TGTGCCAGCCAGGGACACCCACTTTACAATGAGCAGTTCTTC. As protein: CASQGHPLYNEQFF. This chain connects TRBV28 to TRBJ2-1, with a possible D match to TRBD1 (6 bases). The germline gives CDR1 MDHEN, CDR2 SYDVKM. Trimming removed 8 bases from V and 4 bases from J, with 15 bases in between. This CDR3 spans 14 amino acids.

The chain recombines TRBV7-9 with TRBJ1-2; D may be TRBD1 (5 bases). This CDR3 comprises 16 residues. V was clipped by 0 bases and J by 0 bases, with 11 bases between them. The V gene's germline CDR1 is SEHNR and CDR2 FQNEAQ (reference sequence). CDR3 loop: CASSLARGAANYGYTF. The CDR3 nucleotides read TGTGCCAGCAGCTTAGCGCGTGGGGCGGCTAACTATGGCTACACCTTC.

In DNA, the CDR3 is TGTGCCAGCAGCATGGACAGGGCCTACGAGCAGTACTTC. Encoded protein: CASSMDRAYEQYF. This chain links TRBV28 with TRBJ2-7; 8 bases match TRBD1. V lost 6 bases and J lost 2; bases outside the gene matches: 3. This CDR3 region has 13 residues. From germline, CDR1 is MDHEN and CDR2 SYDVKM.

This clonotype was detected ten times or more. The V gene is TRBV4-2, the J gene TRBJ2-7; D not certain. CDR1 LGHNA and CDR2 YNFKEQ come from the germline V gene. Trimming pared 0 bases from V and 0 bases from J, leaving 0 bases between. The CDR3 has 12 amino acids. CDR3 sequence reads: CASSQDSYEQYF. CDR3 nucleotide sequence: TGTGCCAGCAGCCAAGACTCCTACGAGCAGTACTTC.

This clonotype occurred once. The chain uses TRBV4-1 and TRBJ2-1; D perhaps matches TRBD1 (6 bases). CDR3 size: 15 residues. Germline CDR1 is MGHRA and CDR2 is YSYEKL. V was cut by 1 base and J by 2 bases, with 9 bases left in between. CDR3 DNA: TGCGCCAGCAGCCAAGTGAAGGGGGCCTACAATGAGCAGTTCTTC. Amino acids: CASSQVKGAYNEQFF.

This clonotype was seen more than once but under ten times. The CDR3 coding sequence is TGTGCCAGCAGTGAAGGTTTTTTCAGGGGAATAAGGAACACTGAAGCTTTCTTT. Translated: CASSEGFFRGIRNTEAFF. V and J are TRBV6-1 and TRBJ1-1; D perhaps matches TRBD1 (6 bases). CDR1 is MNHNS and CDR2 is SASEGT in the germline V gene. There are 18 residues in the CDR3. Trimming stripped 1 base from V and 1 base from J, with 19 bases between.

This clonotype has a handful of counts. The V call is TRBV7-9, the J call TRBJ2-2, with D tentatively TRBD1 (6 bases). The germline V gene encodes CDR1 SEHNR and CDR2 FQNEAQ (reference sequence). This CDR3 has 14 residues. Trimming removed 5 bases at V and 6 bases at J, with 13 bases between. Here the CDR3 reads CASSRGTGSGELFF. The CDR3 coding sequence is TGTGCCAGCAGCCGTGGAACAGGGTCCGGGGAGCTGTTTTTT. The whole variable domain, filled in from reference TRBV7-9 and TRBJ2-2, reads DTGVSQNPRHKITKRGQNVTFRCDPISEHNRLYWYRQTLGQGPEFLTYFQNEAQLEKSRLLSDRFSAERPKGSFSTLEIQRTEQGDSAMYLCASSRGTGSGELFFGEGSRLTVL.

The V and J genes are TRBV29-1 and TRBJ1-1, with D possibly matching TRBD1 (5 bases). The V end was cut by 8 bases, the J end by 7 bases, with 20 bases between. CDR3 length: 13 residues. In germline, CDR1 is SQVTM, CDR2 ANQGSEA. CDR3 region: CSSKGVGKSEAFF. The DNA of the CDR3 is TGCAGCTCTAAAGGGGTCGGCAAAAGTGAAGCTTTCTTT.

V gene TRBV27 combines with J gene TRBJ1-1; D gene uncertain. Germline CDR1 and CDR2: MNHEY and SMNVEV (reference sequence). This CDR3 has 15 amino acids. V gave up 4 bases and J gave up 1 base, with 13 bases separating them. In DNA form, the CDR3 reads TGTGCCAGCAGTTCCCCGTTAGAGGGGAACACTGAAGCTTTCTTT. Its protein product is CASSSPLEGNTEAFF.

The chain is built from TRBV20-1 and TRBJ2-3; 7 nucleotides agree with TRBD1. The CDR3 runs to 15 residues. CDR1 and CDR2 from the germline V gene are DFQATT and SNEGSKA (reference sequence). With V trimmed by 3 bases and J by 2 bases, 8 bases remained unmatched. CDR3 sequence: CSASPGQPPTDTQYF. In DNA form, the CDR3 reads TGCAGTGCTAGCCCGGGACAGCCTCCCACAGATACGCAGTATTTT.

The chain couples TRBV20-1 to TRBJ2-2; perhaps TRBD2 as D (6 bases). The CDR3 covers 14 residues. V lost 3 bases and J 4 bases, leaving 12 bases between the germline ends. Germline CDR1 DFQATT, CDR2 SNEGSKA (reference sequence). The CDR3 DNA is TGCAGTGCTAGCCACCGGGAGACCACCGGGGAGCTGTTTTTT. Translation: CSASHRETTGELFF.

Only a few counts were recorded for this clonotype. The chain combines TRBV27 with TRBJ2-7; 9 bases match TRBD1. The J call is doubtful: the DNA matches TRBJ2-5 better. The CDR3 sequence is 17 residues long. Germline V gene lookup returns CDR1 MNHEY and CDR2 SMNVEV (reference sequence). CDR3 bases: TGTGCCAGCAGTTTTAAGGGGGCCTGGACAGGGGAGTGGACCCAGTACTTC. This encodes CASSFKGAWTGEWTQYF.

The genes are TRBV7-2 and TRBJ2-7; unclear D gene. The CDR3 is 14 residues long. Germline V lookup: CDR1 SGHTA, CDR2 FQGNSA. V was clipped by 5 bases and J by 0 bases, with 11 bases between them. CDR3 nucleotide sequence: TGTGCCAGCAGCCCTCAGCCCAACTCCTACGAGCAGTACTTC. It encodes CASSPQPNSYEQYF.